The T cell receptor (beta chain) described here comes from a study of blood T cell repertoires in COVID-19. Turning to the study itself: The United States, Italy and Spain were the sources of the acute and convalescent COVID-19 samples.

V gave up 5 bases and J gave up 3 bases, with 11 bases separating them. Germline assignment: CDR1 SGHTA and CDR2 FQGNSA. The CDR3 has 14 residues. Authors' processing steps: For nucleated cells, counts were estimated from reference gene primer amplification. Clones were read by immunoSEQ multiplex PCR, and TCRdb kept only the in-frame ones, dropping some. D and trimming were read from the DNA, whereas the V and J calls and clone size are those reported in that table. The repertoire includes 310,000 or so clones, about 90% of them detected once, and roughly 2% sits in the top ten. The chain joins TRBV7-2 to TRBJ1-3; perhaps TRBD1 as D (6 bases). Sequencing was performed on peripheral blood. The TCR sequence derives from a woman aged 50 to 60 who had recovered from COVID-19. For the CDR3, the DNA is TGTGCCAGCAGCGGGACACGCAGTGGAAACACCATATATTTT. Encoded protein: CASSGTRSGNTIYF.